The 24 T cell receptor beta chains in this list originate from one sample, sequenced in a study of cytomegalovirus exposure and HLA in healthy donors. The method was immunoSEQ multiplex PCR; TCRdb's version includes in-frame clones alone and lacks a portion of them. Among more than 70,000 clones listed, less than 96% were seen once. The specimen sequenced was PBMCs. These receptors were obtained from a man between 18 and 35 years old in good health and CMV-seropositive.

This clone occurred once. This sequence joins TRBV18 and TRBJ1-2, with D perhaps TRBD1 (6 bases). Per the germline V gene, CDR1 is KGHSH and CDR2 is LQKENI. The CDR3 runs 15 residues. V dropped 3 bases and J dropped 5 bases, with 16 bases sitting between them. CDR3 region: CASSPNPTGHYGYTF. The CDR3, as DNA: TGTGCCAGCTCACCGAACCCGACAGGCCATTATGGCTACACCTTC. The variable domain in full, completed from reference TRBV18 and TRBJ1-2, reads NAGVMQNPRHLVRRRGQEARLRCSPMKGHSHVYWYRQLPEEGLKFMVYLQKENIIDESGMPKERFSAEFPKEGPSILRIQQVVRGDSAAYFCASSPNPTGHYGYTFGSGTRLTVV.

This CDR3 reads CASSSGTNIRETQYF. The CDR3 DNA sequence: TGTGCCAGCAGTAGCGGGACTAACATACGGGAGACCCAGTACTTC. This chain joins TRBV6-5 and TRBJ2-5; 7 bases are a match to TRBD2. Trimming at V came to 5 bases and at J to 5 bases, leaving 11 bases not matched to a gene. The CDR3 contains 15 residues. Germline CDR1 MNHEY, CDR2 SVGAGI.

The chain links TRBV7-9 to TRBJ2-1; perhaps TRBD2 as D (7 bases). The CDR3 covers 15 residues. Germline lookup yields CDR1 SEHNR and CDR2 FQNEAQ (reference sequence). Trimming removed 5 bases at V and 5 bases at J, with 16 bases between. As DNA, the CDR3 is TGTGCCAGCAGCGGTATGGGGGCGGGAGACAATGAGCAGTTCTTC. It specifies CASSGMGAGDNEQFF.

The J gene is TRBJ2-7, the V gene TRBV2; perhaps TRBD1 as D (6 bases). The CDR3 is 15 amino acids. CDR1 is SNHLY, CDR2 FYNNEI, per germline. With 8 bases removed from V and 3 bases from J, the gap between germline ends came to 20 bases. CDR3 nucleotide sequence: TGTGCCAGCTCACAGGGCCGTACTCTCTACTACGAGCAGTACTTC. Protein product: CASSQGRTLYYEQYF.

This clone was seen once. This chain connects TRBV11-2 to TRBJ2-7; possibly TRBD2 for D (7 bases). CDR1 and CDR2 from the germline V gene are SGHAT and FQNNGV. The CDR3 runs 15 residues. Trimming removed 5 bases from V and 0 bases from J, with 14 bases in between. CDR3 DNA sequence: TGTGCCAGCAGCCGGGGGGCGCGGGGCTCCTACGAGCAGTACTTC. The encoded protein is CASSRGARGSYEQYF. Using reference TRBV11-2 and TRBJ2-7 for the parts outside the CDR3, the full variable domain is EAGVAQSPRYKIIEKRQSVAFWCNPISGHATLYWYQQILGQGPKLLIQFQNNGVVDDSQLPKDRFSAERLKGVDSTLKIQPAKLEDSAVYLCASSRGARGSYEQYFGPGTRLTVT.

The V call is TRBV5-4, the J call TRBJ2-7, with 7 bases that match TRBD1. The CDR3 consists of 14 residues. Germline V gives CDR1 SGHNT, CDR2 YYREEE (reference sequence). V gave up 6 bases and J gave up 7 bases; unmatched junction bases: 13. This chain's CDR3 is CASNRDSDLREQYF. The CDR3 coding sequence is TGTGCCAGCAACCGGGACAGTGACCTTCGGGAGCAGTACTTC.

The chain recombines TRBV10-3 with TRBJ2-1, with D possibly matching TRBD1 (6 bases). Germline assignment: CDR1 ENHRY and CDR2 SYGVKD. There are 15 residues in the CDR3. Trimming stripped 4 bases from V and 4 bases from J, with 14 bases between. The CDR3 DNA follows: TGTGCCATCAGTGTGCAGGGGCACCCATACAATGAGCAGTTCTTC. It yields the protein CAISVQGHPYNEQFF.

The chain carries TRBV9 and TRBJ2-7; 14 bases are shared with TRBD2. The J segment lost 2 bases and the V segment lost 4 bases, leaving 8 bases of the junction unmatched. This CDR3 comprises 17 residues. Germline V gene data show CDR1 as SGDLS and CDR2 as YYNGEE. CDR3 amino acids: CASSKGTSGSTAYEQYF. CDR3 nucleotide sequence: TGTGCCAGCAGCAAAGGGACTAGCGGGAGTACTGCCTACGAGCAGTACTTC.

This clone occurred once. The junction shows a germline mismatch at one end, possibly a read error. Different DNA sequences within this sample yield the same CDR3. V is TRBV5-8 and J is TRBJ2-1, with TRBD2 matching over 12 bases. This CDR3 region has 16 residues. CDR1 and CDR2 (germline): SGHTS, YDEGEE. CDR3 region: CASSLSGLAGQNEQFF. The CDR3 nucleotides read TGTGCCAGTAGCTTGAGTGGACTAGCGGGACAGAATGAGCAGTTCTTC.

J is TRBJ2-2 and V is TRBV2, with 7 bases fitting TRBD1. The CDR3 runs to 13 residues. V gave up 6 bases and J gave up 6 bases; unmatched junction bases: 4. CDR1 and CDR2 from the germline V gene are SNHLY and FYNNEI. CDR3 sequence reads: CASSEQGPGELFF. In DNA form, the CDR3 reads TGTGCCAGCAGCGAACAGGGGCCCGGGGAGCTGTTTTTT.

V usage is TRBV29-1 and J usage is TRBJ1-5, with D maybe TRBD1 (6 bases). The length of the CDR3 is 13 residues. In germline, CDR1 is SQVTM, CDR2 ANQGSEA. Trimming pared 1 base from V and 6 bases from J, leaving 10 bases between. CDR3 residues: CSVEVGAGQPQHF. The CDR3, as DNA: TGCAGCGTTGAAGTGGGGGCCGGTCAGCCCCAGCATTTT.

The rearrangement links TRBV18 to TRBJ1-5; weak D call: TRBD1 (5 bases). V lost 8 bases and J 7 bases, leaving 15 bases between the germline ends. The CDR3 has 13 amino acids. Germline lookup yields CDR1 KGHSH and CDR2 LQKENI. This chain's CDR3 is CASKSTGVQPQHF. As DNA, the CDR3 is TGTGCCAGCAAATCAACGGGGGTCCAGCCCCAGCATTTT.

The rearrangement uses TRBV14 and TRBJ2-3; D uncertain. The CDR3 length is 13 residues. V gave up 5 bases and J gave up 4 bases, with 10 bases separating them. The germline V gene encodes CDR1 SGHDN and CDR2 FVKESK. CDR3 DNA: TGTGCCAGCAGCTCGATTCGGTCAGATACGCAGTATTTT. It encodes CASSSIRSDTQYF.

The V and J genes are TRBV15 and TRBJ2-7; the D gene is possibly TRBD2 (7 bases). From germline, CDR1 is LNHNV and CDR2 YYDKDF (reference sequence). The CDR3 loop spans 15 amino acids. V was clipped by 0 bases and J by 8 bases, with 17 bases between them. CDR3 sequence (DNA): TGTGCCACCAGCAGAGATCTGTTGAGGGGGGGCCAGCAGTACTTC. This gives the protein CATSRDLLRGGQQYF.

V and J are TRBV28 and TRBJ1-1, with TRBD1 matching over 10 bases. V was pared by 5 bases and J by 3 bases, with 12 bases of the junction left unmatched. This CDR3 comprises 17 residues. Germline V gene sequence: CDR1 MDHEN, CDR2 SYDVKM. The CDR3 bases are TGTGCCAGCAGTAATTCTGGGACAGGGGCCGGGGACACTGAAGCTTTCTTT. Protein sequence: CASSNSGTGAGDTEAFF.

The chain has TRBV6-5 and TRBJ1-1; D is perhaps TRBD1 (5 bases). Germline V lookup: CDR1 MNHEY, CDR2 SVGAGI. This CDR3 region has 15 residues. Deletions cut 0 bases from V and 5 bases from J, with 13 bases between. Here the CDR3 reads CASSYSIGAGTEAFF. The CDR3 nucleotides read TGTGCCAGCAGTTACTCGATCGGGGCGGGAACTGAAGCTTTCTTT.

J is TRBJ2-7 and V is TRBV30; D is undetermined. Germline lookup yields CDR1 GTSNPN and CDR2 SVGIG (reference sequence). The V end was cut by 0 bases, the J end by 0 bases, with 12 bases between. This CDR3 comprises 15 residues. The CDR3 DNA is TGTGCCTGGAGTGTAGGCGCAGCGAACTCCTACGAGCAGTACTTC. It codes for CAWSVGAANSYEQYF.

V is TRBV6-1 and J is TRBJ1-2; 7 positions match TRBD1. This CDR3 comprises 13 residues. CDR1 and CDR2 (germline): MNHNS, SASEGT. V lost 5 bases to trimming and J lost 6 bases; unmatched junction nucleotides: 6. CDR3 loop: CASSNDRAHGYTF. The CDR3 nucleotides read TGTGCCAGCAGTAACGACAGGGCCCATGGCTACACCTTC.

V is TRBV7-8 and J is TRBJ2-7, with 8 positions matching TRBD2. V dropped 2 bases and J dropped 0; count of bases not matched to a gene: 6. Looked up from germline, CDR1 is SGHVS and CDR2 is FQNEAQ. This CDR3 is 16 amino acids long. Written as DNA, the CDR3 is TGTGCCAGCAGCTTATTTGTAGCGGGATTCTCCTACGAGCAGTACTTC. This codes for CASSLFVAGFSYEQYF.

The chain combines TRBV5-1 with TRBJ1-1; D ambiguous. The CDR3 is made up of 15 amino acids. Germline loops: CDR1 SGHRS, CDR2 YFSETQ. Trimming pared 2 bases from V and 0 bases from J, leaving 11 bases between. The CDR3 loop reads CASSFLPDLNTEAFF. CDR3 in DNA: TGCGCCAGCAGCTTTCTTCCGGACTTGAACACTGAAGCTTTCTTT.

V gene TRBV11-3 combines with J gene TRBJ2-2; D may be TRBD1 (6 bases). The CDR3 has 18 residues. Trimming removed 2 bases at V and 0 bases at J, with 16 bases between. Germline loops: CDR1 SGHNT, CDR2 YENEEA. The CDR3 sequence is CASSLPVNRVTNTGELFF. The DNA of the CDR3 is TGTGCCAGCAGCTTACCAGTCAACAGGGTCACGAACACCGGGGAGCTGTTTTTT.

This clone appeared once. This chain uses TRBV27 with TRBJ1-1; possibly TRBD1 for D (5 bases). The CDR3 is 13 amino acids. The V and J ends lost 8 bases and 1 base respectively, with 11 bases between them. CDR1 and CDR2 from the germline V gene are MNHEY and SMNVEV (reference sequence). CDR3 region: CASGADGNTEAFF. The CDR3 coding sequence is TGTGCCAGCGGGGCCGATGGGAACACTGAAGCTTTCTTT.

The chain couples TRBV9 to TRBJ2-4; D may be TRBD2 (6 bases). Germline CDR1 SGDLS, CDR2 YYNGEE. This CDR3 has 17 residues. The V end was cut by 3 bases, the J end by 2 bases, with 18 bases between. The CDR3 here is CASSDKVDGGTKNIQYF. The CDR3 DNA sequence: TGTGCCAGCAGCGACAAGGTAGACGGGGGTACCAAAAACATTCAGTACTTC.

The V gene is TRBV9, the J gene TRBJ2-5; TRBD2 matches at 9 bases. Per the germline V gene, CDR1 is SGDLS and CDR2 is YYNGEE. V was pared by 3 bases and J by 4 bases, with 10 bases of the junction left unmatched. The CDR3 is 16 residues long. The CDR3 loop reads CASSAEGGRAGETQYF. CDR3 coding DNA: TGTGCCAGCAGCGCGGAGGGCGGGAGGGCCGGAGAGACCCAGTACTTC.